A single T cell receptor beta chain is shown here with its context. Its antigen is currently unknown. CDR1 MNHEY and CDR2 SMNVEV come from the germline V gene (reference sequence). V gave up 2 bases and J gave up 7 bases, with 15 bases separating them. This CDR3 contains 15 residues. This sample was included in a study of graft-versus-host responses after intestinal transplantation. Sequencing used immunoSEQ multiplex PCR; TCRdb keeps in-frame clones, though not all of them. The sample has tens of thousands of clones, around 90% seen once; the top ten hold less than 4.5%. This sequence originates from a human donor who was the organ donor for an intestinal transplant. Source: unstimulated CD8+ T cells sorted from spleen or lymph node cells, taken before transplant. The chain joins TRBV27 to TRBJ2-1; D perhaps matches TRBD2 (6 bases). The DNA for the CDR3 is TGTGCCAGCAGTTTAGTGTTCGGGGGACGTAATGAGCAGTTCTTC. Its protein is CASSLVFGGRNEQFF.